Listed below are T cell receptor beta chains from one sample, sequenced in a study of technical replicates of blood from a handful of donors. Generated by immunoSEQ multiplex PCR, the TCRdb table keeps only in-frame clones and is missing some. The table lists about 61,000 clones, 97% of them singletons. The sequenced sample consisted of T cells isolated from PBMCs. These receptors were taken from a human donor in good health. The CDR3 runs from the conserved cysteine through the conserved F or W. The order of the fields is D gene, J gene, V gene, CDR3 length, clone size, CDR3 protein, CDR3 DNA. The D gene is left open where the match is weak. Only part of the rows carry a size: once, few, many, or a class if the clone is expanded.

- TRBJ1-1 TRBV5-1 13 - CASSPGGFGQAFF TGCGCCAGCAGCCCCGGGGGGTTCGGGCAAGCTTTCTTT
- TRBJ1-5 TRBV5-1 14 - CASSLGQSNQPQHF TGCGCCAGCAGCCTCGGACAGAGTAATCAGCCCCAGCATTTT
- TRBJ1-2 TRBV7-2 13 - CASSFSRDYGYTF TGTGCCAGCAGCTTTTCCCGAGACTATGGCTACACCTTC
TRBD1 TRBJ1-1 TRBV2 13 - CASSTGDRGEAFF TGTGCCAGCAGTACTGGAGACAGGGGGGAGGCTTTCTTT
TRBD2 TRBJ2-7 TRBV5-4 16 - CASSPPGTSGSYEQYF TGTGCCAGCAGCCCCCCCGGGACTAGCGGGAGTTACGAGCAGTACTTC
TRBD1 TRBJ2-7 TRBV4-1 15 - CASSQVGQGDYEQYF TGCGCCAGCAGCCAAGTGGGACAGGGAGACTACGAGCAGTACTTC
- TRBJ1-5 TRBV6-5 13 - CASSVRGYQPQHF TGTGCCAGCAGTGTAAGGGGTTATCAGCCCCAGCATTTT
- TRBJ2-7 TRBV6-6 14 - CASSPTGINYEQYF TGTGCCAGCAGCCCAACAGGGATCAACTACGAGCAGTACTTC
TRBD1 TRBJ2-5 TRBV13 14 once CASSFRTGEETQYF TGTGCCAGCAGCTTCAGGACAGGGGAAGAGACCCAGTACTTC
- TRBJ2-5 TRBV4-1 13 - CASSPPSGETQYF TGCGCCAGCAGCCCCCCATCAGGGGAGACCCAGTACTTC
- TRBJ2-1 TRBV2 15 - CASKVGPASYNEQFF TGTGCCAGCAAGGTTGGGCCGGCCTCCTACAATGAGCAGTTCTTC
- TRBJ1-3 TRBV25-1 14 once CASSDTGSGNTIYF TGTGCCAGCAGTGATACAGGGTCTGGAAACACCATATATTTT
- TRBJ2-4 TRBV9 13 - CASSTPGMNIQYF TGTGCCAGCAGCACCCCCGGGATGAACATTCAGTACTTC
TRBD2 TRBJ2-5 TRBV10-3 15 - CATTESGGGQETQYF TGTGCCACTACAGAATCTGGGGGAGGGCAAGAGACCCAGTACTTC
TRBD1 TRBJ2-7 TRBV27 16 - CASSFSPDRGGYEQYF TGTGCCAGCAGTTTCTCCCCCGACAGGGGTGGTTACGAGCAGTACTTC
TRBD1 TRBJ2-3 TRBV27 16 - CASSPDRGALGVTQYF TGTGCCAGCAGTCCAGACAGGGGGGCCCTAGGGGTTACGCAGTATTTT
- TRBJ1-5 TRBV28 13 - CASSLYSNQPQHF TGTGCCAGCAGCCTCTATAGCAATCAGCCCCAGCATTTT
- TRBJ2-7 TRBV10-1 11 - CASSELDEQYF TGCGCCAGCAGTGAGTTAGATGAGCAGTACTTC
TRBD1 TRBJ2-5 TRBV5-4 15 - CASSLQAGGRETQYF TGTGCCAGCAGCTTGCAAGCAGGGGGCCGGGAGACCCAGTACTTC
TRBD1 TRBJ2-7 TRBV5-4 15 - CASSPRQGRTYEQYF TGTGCCAGCAGCCCGAGACAGGGGAGGACCTACGAGCAGTACTTC
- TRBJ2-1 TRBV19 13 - CATLREPYNEQFF TGTGCCACCCTAAGGGAGCCCTACAATGAGCAGTTCTTC
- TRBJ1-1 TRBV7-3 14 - CASSPKLGEAEAFF TGTGCCAGCAGCCCTAAGTTAGGGGAGGCTGAAGCTTTCTTT
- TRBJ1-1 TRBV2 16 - CASSAARMTWNTEAFF TGTGCCAGCAGTGCGGCCCGAATGACATGGAACACTGAAGCTTTCTTT
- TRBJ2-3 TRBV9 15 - CASSVGSSGILTQYF TGTGCCAGCAGCGTCGGCTCCTCGGGGATTCTTACGCAGTATTTT
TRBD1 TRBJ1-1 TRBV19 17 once CASSIDWDSRIDTEAFF TGTGCCAGTAGTATAGACTGGGACAGCCGAATAGACACTGAAGCTTTCTTT
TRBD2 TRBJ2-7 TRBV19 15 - CASAFGTSGLYEQYF TGTGCCAGTGCTTTCGGGACTAGCGGACTCTACGAGCAGTACTTC
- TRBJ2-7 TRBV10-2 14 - CASCRLIPSYEQYF TGCGCCAGCTGTCGACTGATACCCTCCTACGAGCAGTACTTC
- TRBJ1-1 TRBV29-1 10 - CSVLLNEAFF TGCAGCGTTCTTTTAAATGAAGCTTTCTTT
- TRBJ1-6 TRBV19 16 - CASSARGSSYNSPLHF TGTGCCAGTAGTGCCAGAGGGAGCTCCTATAATTCACCCCTCCACTTT
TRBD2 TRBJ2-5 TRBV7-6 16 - CASSFPRTSGKETQYF TGTGCCAGCAGCTTCCCTAGGACTAGCGGGAAAGAGACCCAGTACTTC
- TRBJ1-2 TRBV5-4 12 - CASSLDRNGYTF TGTGCCAGCAGCTTGGACAGGAATGGCTACACCTTC
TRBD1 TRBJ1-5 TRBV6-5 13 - CASSDTGVQPQHF TGTGCCAGCAGTGACACAGGGGTTCAGCCCCAGCATTTT
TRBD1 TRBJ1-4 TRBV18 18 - CASSLRPGQDPFNEKLFF TGTGCCAGCTCACTAAGACCGGGACAGGATCCTTTTAATGAAAAACTGTTTTTT
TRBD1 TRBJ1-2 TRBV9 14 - CASSPTTGLAGYTF TGTGCCAGCAGCCCTACGACAGGGTTGGCTGGCTACACCTTC
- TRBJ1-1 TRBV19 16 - CASKLGAEYMNTEAFF TGTGCCAGTAAGTTAGGGGCCGAATACATGAACACTGAAGCTTTCTTT
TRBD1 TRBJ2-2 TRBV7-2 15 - CASSRGQGATGELFF TGTGCCAGCAGCAGAGGACAGGGGGCTACCGGGGAGCTGTTTTTT
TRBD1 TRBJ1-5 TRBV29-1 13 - CSATGQGDQPQHF TGCAGCGCCACGGGACAGGGAGATCAGCCCCAGCATTTT
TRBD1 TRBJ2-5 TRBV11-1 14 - CASSATGTGGTQYF TGTGCCAGCAGCGCGACCGGGACAGGGGGGACCCAGTACTTC
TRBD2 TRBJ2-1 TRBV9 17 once CASSVAQRLAGLNEQFF TGTGCCAGCAGCGTAGCTCAGCGGCTAGCGGGGCTCAATGAGCAGTTCTTC
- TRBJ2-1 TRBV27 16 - CASTGTRRPSYNEQFF TGTGCCAGCACAGGAACTCGGAGGCCCTCCTACAATGAGCAGTTCTTC
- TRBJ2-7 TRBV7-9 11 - CASSLVEEQYF TGTGCCAGCAGCTTAGTCGAGGAGCAGTACTTC
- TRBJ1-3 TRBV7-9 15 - CASSPRGVSGNTIYF TGTGCCAGCAGCCCTCGGGGGGTCTCTGGAAACACCATATATTTT
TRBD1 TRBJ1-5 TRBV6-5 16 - CASSSIFGTGNQPQHF TGTGCCAGCAGTTCGATTTTCGGGACAGGGAATCAGCCCCAGCATTTT
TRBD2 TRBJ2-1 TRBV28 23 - CASSSFWGMGLAGGAHPVGSQFF TGTGCCAGCAGTTCATTTTGGGGGATGGGACTAGCGGGAGGCGCACATCCGGTTGGGTCGCAGTTCTTC
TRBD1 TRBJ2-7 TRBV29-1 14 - CSVGLDRGHYEQYF TGCAGCGTTGGGCTGGACAGGGGGCACTACGAGCAGTACTTC
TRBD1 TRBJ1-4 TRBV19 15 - CASRETGATNEKLFF TGTGCCAGTAGAGAAACAGGGGCAACTAATGAAAAACTGTTTTTT
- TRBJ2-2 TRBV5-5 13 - CASSSRVSGELFF TGTGCCAGCAGCTCCAGGGTTAGCGGGGAGCTGTTTTTT
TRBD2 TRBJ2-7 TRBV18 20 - CASSLRRPGAIAGGLYEQYF TGTGCCAGCTCCCTCAGGCGGCCAGGGGCAATAGCGGGAGGCCTCTACGAGCAGTACTTC
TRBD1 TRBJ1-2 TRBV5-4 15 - CASSLGGGADYGYTF TGTGCCAGCAGCTTGGGAGGGGGCGCAGACTATGGCTACACCTTC
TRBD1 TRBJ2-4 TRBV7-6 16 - CASSRGDRGRENIQYF TGTGCCAGCAGCCGGGGGGACAGGGGGCGGGAAAACATTCAGTACTTC
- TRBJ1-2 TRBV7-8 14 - CASSPRDNYYGYTF TGTGCCAGCAGCCCCCGGGACAATTACTATGGCTACACCTTC
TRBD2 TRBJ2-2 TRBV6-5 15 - CASRSGLAGDGELFF TGTGCCAGCAGGTCGGGACTAGCGGGCGACGGGGAGCTGTTTTTT